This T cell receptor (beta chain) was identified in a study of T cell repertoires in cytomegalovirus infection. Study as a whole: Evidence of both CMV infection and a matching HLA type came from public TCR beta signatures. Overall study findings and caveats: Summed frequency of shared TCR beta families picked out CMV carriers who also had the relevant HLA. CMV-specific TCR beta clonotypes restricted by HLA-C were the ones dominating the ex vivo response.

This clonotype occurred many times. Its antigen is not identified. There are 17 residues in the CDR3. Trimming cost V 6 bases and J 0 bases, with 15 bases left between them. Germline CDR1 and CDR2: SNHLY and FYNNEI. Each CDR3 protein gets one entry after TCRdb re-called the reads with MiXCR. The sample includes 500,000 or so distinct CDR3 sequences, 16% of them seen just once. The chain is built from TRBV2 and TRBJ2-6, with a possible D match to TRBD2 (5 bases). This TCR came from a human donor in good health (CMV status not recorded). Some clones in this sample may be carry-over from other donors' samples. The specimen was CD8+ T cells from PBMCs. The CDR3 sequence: CASRPGMGDSGANVLTF. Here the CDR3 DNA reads TGTGCCAGCAGACCCGGCATGGGAGACTCTGGGGCCAACGTCCTGACTTTC.